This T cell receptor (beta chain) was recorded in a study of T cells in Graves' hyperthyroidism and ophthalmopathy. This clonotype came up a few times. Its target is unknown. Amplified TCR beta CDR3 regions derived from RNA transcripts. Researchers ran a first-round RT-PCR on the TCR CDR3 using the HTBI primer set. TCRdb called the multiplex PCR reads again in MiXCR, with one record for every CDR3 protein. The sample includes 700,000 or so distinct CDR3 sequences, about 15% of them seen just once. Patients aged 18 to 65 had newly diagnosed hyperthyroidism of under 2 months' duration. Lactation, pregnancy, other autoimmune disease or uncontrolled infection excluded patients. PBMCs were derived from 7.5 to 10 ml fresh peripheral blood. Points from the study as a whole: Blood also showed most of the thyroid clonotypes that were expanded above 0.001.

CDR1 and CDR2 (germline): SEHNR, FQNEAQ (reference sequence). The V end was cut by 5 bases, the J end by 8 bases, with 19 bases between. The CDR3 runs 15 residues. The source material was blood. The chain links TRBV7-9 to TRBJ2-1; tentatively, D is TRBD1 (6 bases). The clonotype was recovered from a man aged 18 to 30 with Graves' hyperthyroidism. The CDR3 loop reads CASSENQGPTYEQFF. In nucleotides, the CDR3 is TGTGCCAGCAGCGAAAATCAGGGGCCTACGTATGAGCAGTTCTTC.